This T cell receptor beta chain is drawn from a study of blood T cell repertoires in COVID-19. The protocol was immunoSEQ multiplex PCR, while the TCRdb copy is restricted to in-frame clones and leaves out a portion. The sample contains 400,000 to 550,000 clones, around 90% of which appear only once. Germline CDR1 is LGHDT and CDR2 is YNNKEL (reference sequence). V shed 1 base, J shed 4 bases, and the junction held 2 bases outside the gene matches. The CDR3 runs to 15 residues. V gene TRBV3-1 (or the pseudogene TRBV3-2) combines with J gene TRBJ2-1; 9 nucleotides agree with TRBD2. The sample taken for sequencing was PBMCs or T cells enriched from blood (not recorded which). The sequence derives from a woman under 30 with acute COVID-19. CDR3 protein: CASSQVSGSYNEQFF. The CDR3, as DNA: TGTGCCAGCAGCCAAGTTAGCGGGAGTTACAATGAGCAGTTCTTC.